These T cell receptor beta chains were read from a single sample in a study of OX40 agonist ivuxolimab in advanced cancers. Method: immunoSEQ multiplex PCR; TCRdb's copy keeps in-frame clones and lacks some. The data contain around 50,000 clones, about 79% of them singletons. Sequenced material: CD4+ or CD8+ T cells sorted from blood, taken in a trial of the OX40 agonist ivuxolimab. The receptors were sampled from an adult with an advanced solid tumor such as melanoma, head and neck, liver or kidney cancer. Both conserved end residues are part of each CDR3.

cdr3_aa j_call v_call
CASSGTPGTGNLIVGPDTQYF TRBJ2-3 TRBV9
CASSEFMAGSYGYTF TRBJ1-2 TRBV6-1
CASRSVVEQFF TRBJ2-1 TRBV7-9
CSVEVRQGWDEQYF TRBJ2-7 TRBV29-1
CASSLGQPDSPLHF TRBJ1-6 TRBV4-2
CSVRVGADEQYF TRBJ2-7 TRBV29-1
CASSLSTAQRELTGELFF TRBJ2-2 TRBV7-8
CASSLLGVAWDSNQPQHF TRBJ1-5 TRBV19
CASSPKRVRGREETQYF TRBJ2-5 TRBV18
CASSLEYNEQYF TRBJ2-7 TRBV7-9
CASSLAGVGYEQYF TRBJ2-7 TRBV10-1
CASSFGTGNSPLHF TRBJ1-6 TRBV5-1
CASSPPGLAGETQYF TRBJ2-5 TRBV4-1
CASSLPLVGRSFQYF TRBJ2-7 TRBV5-6
CASRPDRGYHEQYF TRBJ2-7 TRBV5-1
CASSLASGIDEQFF TRBJ2-1 TRBV7-9
CATGAAGTEAFF TRBJ1-1 TRBV10-3
CASSLRPGGTEAFF TRBJ1-1 TRBV11-2
CASAENWEQYF TRBJ2-7 TRBV7-2
CASSLTFDRRNEQFF TRBJ2-1 TRBV7-8
CASGLWGSVAKNIQYF TRBJ2-4 TRBV12-5
CASSLNLDYEQYF TRBJ2-7 TRBV5-4
CASTGQGDFIGEAFF TRBJ1-1 TRBV6-5
CAIKTGVRANEKLFF TRBJ1-4 TRBV15
CASSLTTAGNTIYF TRBJ1-3 TRBV5-6
CSVERGDTGELFF TRBJ2-2 TRBV29-1
CASAEQTASYEQYF TRBJ2-7 TRBV6-5
CASSPEDGSYEQYF TRBJ2-7 TRBV7-8
CASSPGRVGGYTF TRBJ1-2 TRBV19
CASHRDSNSPLHF TRBJ1-6 TRBV7-9
CASSDSRTSSYNEQFF TRBJ2-1 TRBV6-4